The next 28 T cell receptor beta chains were all read from a single sample in a study of response to subunit inactivated influenza vaccine. Each CDR3 protein gets one entry after TCRdb re-called the RT-PCR reads with MiXCR. The repertoire holds 700,000 to 900,000 distinct CDR3 sequences, with approximately 22% as singletons. The sequencing here drew on PBMCs from blood, taken 4 to 6 days after vaccination. These receptors were collected from a man aged 50-60 years who received an inactivated influenza vaccine.

The genes are TRBV28 and TRBJ2-1; 9 bases map to TRBD2. With V trimmed by 2 bases and J by 5 bases, 4 bases remained unmatched. Per the germline V gene, CDR1 is MDHEN and CDR2 is SYDVKM. The CDR3 covers 15 residues. The CDR3 DNA reads as TGTGCCAGCAGTTTAGACCCTAGCGGGGACAATGAGCAGTTCTTC. It is translated as CASSLDPSGDNEQFF. Full variable domain (missing parts from reference TRBV28 and TRBJ2-1): DVKVTQSSRYLVKRTGEKVFLECVQDMDHENMFWYRQDPGLGLRLIYFSYDVKMKEKGDIPEGYSVSREKKERFSLILESASTNQTSMYLCASSLDPSGDNEQFFGPGTRLTVL.

The chain links TRBV3-1 to TRBJ1-2, with D uncertain. This CDR3 is 13 amino acids long. Trimming took 4 bases from V and 8 from J, leaving 14 bases between them. Per germline, CDR1 LGHDT and CDR2 YNNKEL (reference sequence). The CDR3: CASSPTRFAGYTF. CDR3 sequence (DNA): TGTGCCAGCAGCCCGACCCGATTTGCGGGCTACACCTTC. Using reference TRBV3-1 and TRBJ1-2 for the parts outside the CDR3, the full variable domain is DTAVSQTPKYLVTQMGNDKSIKCEQNLGHDTMYWYKQDSKKFLKIMFSYNNKELIINETVPNRFSPKSPDKAHLNLHINSLELGDSAVYFCASSPTRFAGYTFGSGTRLTVV.

V is TRBV7-2 and J is TRBJ2-3, with D perhaps matching TRBD2 (6 bases). The CDR3 runs to 15 residues. CDR1 is SGHTA, CDR2 FQGNSA, per germline. The V gene lost 2 bases and the J gene lost 2 bases, with 11 bases spanning the gap. The CDR3 DNA reads as TGTGCCAGCAGCTTATCTGCGGGACCCACAGATACGCAGTATTTT. Protein sequence: CASSLSAGPTDTQYF.

This clonotype was seen more than once but under ten times. V usage is TRBV9 and J usage is TRBJ1-3; perhaps TRBD1 as D (6 bases). The CDR3 spans 17 residues. Germline assignment: CDR1 SGDLS and CDR2 YYNGEE. V dropped 3 bases and J dropped 3 bases, with 19 bases sitting between them. CDR3 residues: CASSAVGGLKDGNTIYF. The CDR3 DNA is TGTGCCAGCAGCGCAGTTGGGGGGCTAAAGGATGGAAACACCATATATTTT.

The V call is TRBV20-1, the J call TRBJ2-1; D uncertain. Trimming took 0 bases from V and 4 from J, leaving 10 bases between them. Germline CDR1 DFQATT, CDR2 SNEGSKA (reference sequence). The CDR3 contains 14 residues. In nucleotides, the CDR3 is TGCAGTGCTAGAGATTATATTGCTTACAATGAGCAGTTCTTC. Protein sequence: CSARDYIAYNEQFF.

This clonotype was observed many times. This rearrangement joins TRBV12-3 or TRBV12-4 to TRBJ2-3; D is possibly TRBD2 (6 bases). Trimming cost V 3 bases and J 5 bases, with 12 bases left between them. This CDR3 is built from 14 residues. The DNA of the CDR3 is TGTGCCAGCAGTTTGGCGGGGTTTGGAGATACGCAGTATTTT. Translated: CASSLAGFGDTQYF.

The V gene is TRBV24-1, the J gene TRBJ2-3; D gene uncertain. This CDR3 is built from 15 residues. Trimming removed 3 bases from V and 8 bases from J, with 17 bases in between. Germline CDR1 is KGHDR and CDR2 is SFDVKD. This CDR3 is CATSDPASTWSTQYF. CDR3 DNA: TGTGCCACCAGTGATCCGGCTTCTACCTGGAGTACGCAGTATTTT.

This clonotype was seen more than once but under ten times. The J gene is TRBJ1-5, the V gene TRBV20-1; no clear D gene. CDR3 length equals 12 residues. V lost 5 bases and J lost 6, with 11 bases in between. The germline V gene has CDR1 DFQATT and CDR2 SNEGSKA (reference sequence). CDR3 sequence (DNA): TGCAGTGCTCGTGAGGGAACTCAGCCCCAGCATTTT. Encoded protein: CSAREGTQPQHF.

Only a few counts were recorded for this clonotype. This chain connects TRBV11-1 to TRBJ2-4; 10 bases line up with TRBD2. CDR3 length: 18 amino acids. Germline-derived CDR1 and CDR2 are SGHAT and FQDESV (reference sequence). V dropped 5 bases and J dropped 8; count of bases not matched to a gene: 18. CDR3 loop: CASSTLRTSGTHNYIQYF. CDR3 coding DNA: TGTGCCAGCAGCACCCTCCGGACTAGCGGAACCCACAATTACATTCAGTACTTC.

This clonotype was detected only a few times. J is TRBJ1-5 and V is TRBV6-1; TRBD1 is a possible D gene (5 bases). The CDR3 runs 16 residues. V shed 5 bases and J shed 4 bases, with 18 bases lying between them. Germline values: CDR1 MNHNS, CDR2 SASEGT. The CDR3 loop reads CASSPHRQSTNQPQHF. CDR3 bases: TGTGCCAGCAGTCCCCATCGACAGAGCACGAATCAGCCCCAGCATTTT.

The sample holds a few counts of this clonotype. V is TRBV6-5 and J is TRBJ2-3, with D unclear. The germline V gene has CDR1 MNHEY and CDR2 SVGAGI. Trimming pared 6 bases from V and 3 bases from J, leaving 7 bases between. The CDR3 has 12 amino acids. CDR3 DNA sequence: TGTGCCAGCAGGGCTAGAACAGATACGCAGTATTTT. Translated, it gives CASRARTDTQYF.

V usage is TRBV11-2 and J usage is TRBJ2-5; 7 bases map to TRBD2. The CDR3 loop spans 14 amino acids. Trimming at V came to 2 bases and at J to 5 bases, leaving 5 bases not matched to a gene. The germline gives CDR1 SGHAT, CDR2 FQNNGV. The CDR3 sequence: CASSLPGGIETQYF. CDR3 sequence (DNA): TGTGCCAGCAGCTTACCGGGAGGCATCGAGACCCAGTACTTC.

This chain uses TRBV7-6 with TRBJ2-2; weak D call: TRBD2 (6 bases). The CDR3 loop spans 16 amino acids. V lost 1 base, J lost 0 bases, and 9 bases lay in between. Germline CDR1 reads SGHVS; CDR2 reads FNYEAQ. CDR3 region: CASSLERAPNTGELFF. The CDR3 region has the DNA TGTGCCAGCAGCTTAGAGCGGGCGCCGAACACCGGGGAGCTGTTTTTT.

This clonotype has more than one count but fewer than ten. The rearrangement joins TRBV24-1 to TRBJ2-5; D not resolved. Germline CDR1 is KGHDR and CDR2 is SFDVKD. The CDR3 has 11 amino acids. With 6 bases removed from V and 1 base from J, the gap between germline ends came to 2 bases. CDR3 sequence reads: CATSSQETQYF. CDR3 nucleotide sequence: TGTGCCACCAGTTCCCAAGAGACCCAGTACTTC.

The table lists this clonotype with a few counts. The chain joins TRBV27 to TRBJ2-5; D ambiguous. V gave up 3 bases and J gave up 7 bases, with 6 bases separating them. The CDR3 totals 11 residues. The V gene's germline CDR1 is MNHEY and CDR2 SMNVEV (reference sequence). In DNA form, the CDR3 reads TGTGCCAGCAGTTTCCTGGGGACCCAGTACTTC. This translates into CASSFLGTQYF.

This clonotype was seen at least ten times. The rearrangement joins TRBV5-1 to TRBJ2-3; 7 positions agree with TRBD1. V lost 3 bases, J lost 4 bases, and 8 bases stayed unmatched. The CDR3 extends over 15 amino acids. Germline CDR1 reads SGHRS; CDR2 reads YFSETQ. The CDR3 is CASSSGDRYSDTQYF. The DNA for the CDR3 is TGCGCCAGCAGCTCCGGGGACAGATATTCAGATACGCAGTATTTT.

The V and J genes are TRBV28 and TRBJ1-2; D is unresolved. The CDR3 runs 14 residues. Germline values: CDR1 MDHEN, CDR2 SYDVKM. V shed 3 bases and J shed 6 bases, with 14 bases lying between them. The CDR3 region has the DNA TGTGCCAGCAGTTTTCGGCGGGGTGTCGATGGCTACACCTTC. The encoded protein is CASSFRRGVDGYTF.

V and J are TRBV7-9 and TRBJ2-5, with TRBD1 identical over 9 bases. The CDR3 sequence is 15 residues long. J was trimmed by 5 bases and V by 0 bases; bases with no gene match: 4. Per the germline V gene, CDR1 is SEHNR and CDR2 is FQNEAQ (reference sequence). Here the CDR3 reads CASSLAGDRAETQYF. The CDR3 DNA sequence: TGTGCCAGCAGCTTAGCTGGGGACAGGGCCGAGACCCAGTACTTC.

Only a few counts were recorded for this clonotype. The genes are TRBV5-5 and TRBJ2-2, with TRBD2 matching 8 bases. The CDR3 sequence is 16 residues long. Germline lookup yields CDR1 SGHKS and CDR2 YYEKEE (reference sequence). Germline trimming cut 4 bases from V and 7 bases from J; bases unmatched to any gene: 12. CDR3 sequence reads: CASSIAAGGGNGELFF. DNA of the CDR3: TGTGCCAGCAGCATCGCGGCGGGAGGTGGTAACGGGGAGCTGTTTTTT.

This clonotype came up a few times. The rearrangement joins TRBV28 to TRBJ2-2; TRBD1 aligns across 7 bases. The CDR3 sequence is 15 residues long. CDR1 and CDR2 (germline): MDHEN, SYDVKM. The V and J ends lost 6 bases and 1 base, in that order; junction bases with no gene match: 5. The CDR3: CASRTGAGNTGELFF. Written as DNA, the CDR3 is TGTGCCAGCAGAACAGGGGCGGGGAACACCGGGGAGCTGTTTTTT.

The rearrangement joins TRBV5-1 to TRBJ2-7; D possibly matches TRBD1 or TRBD2 (5 bases each). This CDR3 contains 14 residues. V was shortened by 4 bases and J by 3 bases, with 14 bases between the two germline ends. The germline CDR1 and CDR2 sequences are SGHRS and YFSETQ. The CDR3 DNA is TGCGCCAGCAGCAACGCCGGGACCTTCTACGAGCAGTACTTC. Its protein product is CASSNAGTFYEQYF.

This clonotype has more than one count but fewer than ten. J is TRBJ1-4 and V is TRBV12-3 or TRBV12-4; 10 nucleotides align to TRBD1. V trimming: 5 bases; J trimming: 10 bases; junction bases outside the gene matches: 4. The CDR3 has 13 amino acids. The CDR3: CASSPRTGGKLFF. The CDR3, as DNA: TGTGCCAGCAGTCCCCGGACAGGGGGAAAACTGTTTTTT.

The chain couples TRBV6-1 to TRBJ2-7; weak D call: TRBD2 (6 bases). The CDR3 loop spans 13 amino acids. Germline CDR1 is MNHNS and CDR2 is SASEGT. V lost 1 base to trimming and J lost 10 bases, with 14 bases between them. The DNA of the CDR3 is TGTGCCAGCAGTGAAGTAGTCGGAGGGCCTCAGTACTTC. It encodes CASSEVVGGPQYF.

In its sample, this clonotype was seen a few times. The V gene is TRBV7-9, the J gene TRBJ2-3; 11 bases match TRBD2. The ends lost 8 bases at V and 4 bases at J; junction bases unmatched: 8. This CDR3 contains 15 residues. Germline V gives CDR1 SEHNR, CDR2 FQNEAQ (reference sequence). CDR3 sequence: CASRYSGGVADTQYF. The CDR3 bases are TGTGCCAGCCGATATAGCGGGGGGGTCGCAGATACGCAGTATTTT.

This clonotype was counted many times. The chain joins TRBV27 to TRBJ2-1, with D possibly matching TRBD2 (5 bases). Trimming removed 0 bases from V and 6 bases from J, with 12 bases in between. Germline loops: CDR1 MNHEY, CDR2 SMNVEV (reference sequence). The CDR3 length is 15 residues. DNA for the CDR3: TGTGCCAGCAGTTTATCGGCCCTGGGGAGCAATGAGCAGTTCTTC. Translating it yields CASSLSALGSNEQFF.

The V gene is TRBV6-2 or TRBV6-3, the J gene TRBJ2-7, with 8 bases fitting TRBD1. J lost 2 bases, V lost 5 bases, and 20 bases had no gene match. CDR1 is MNHEY, CDR2 SVGEGT, per germline. The CDR3 covers 19 residues. DNA for the CDR3: TGTGCCAGCAGTACGGTCTACAGCAGGGGGCACGGGATACCCTACGAGCAGTACTTC. Amino acids: CASSTVYSRGHGIPYEQYF.

This clonotype was counted a few times. V usage is TRBV4-2 and J usage is TRBJ2-7; no firm D call. This CDR3 has 14 residues. Deletions cut 2 bases from V and 0 bases from J, with 8 bases between. The germline gives CDR1 LGHNA, CDR2 YNFKEQ. Here the CDR3 DNA reads TGTGCCAGCAGCCAACAGGCGAACTCCTACGAGCAGTACTTC. It encodes CASSQQANSYEQYF.

This chain connects TRBV5-6 to TRBJ2-5, with D possibly being TRBD2 (6 bases). This CDR3 has 15 residues. CDR1 is SGHDT and CDR2 is YYEEEE in the germline V gene. V was trimmed by 0 bases and J by 4 bases, leaving 13 bases between them. CDR3 loop: CASSLGLGPGETQYF. DNA for the CDR3: TGTGCCAGCAGCTTGGGACTAGGACCGGGAGAGACCCAGTACTTC.